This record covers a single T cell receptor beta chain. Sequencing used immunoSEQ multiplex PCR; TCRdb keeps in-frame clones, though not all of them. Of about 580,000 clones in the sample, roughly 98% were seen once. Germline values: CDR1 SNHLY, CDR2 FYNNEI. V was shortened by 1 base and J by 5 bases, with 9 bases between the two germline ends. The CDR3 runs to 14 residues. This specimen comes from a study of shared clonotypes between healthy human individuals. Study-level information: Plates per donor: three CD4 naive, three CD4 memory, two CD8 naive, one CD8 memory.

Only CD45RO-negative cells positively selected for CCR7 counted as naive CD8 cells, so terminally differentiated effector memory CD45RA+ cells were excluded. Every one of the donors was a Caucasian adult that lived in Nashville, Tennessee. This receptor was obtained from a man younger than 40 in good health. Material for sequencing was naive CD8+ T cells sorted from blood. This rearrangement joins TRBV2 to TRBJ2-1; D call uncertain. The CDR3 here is CASSEETPDNEQFF. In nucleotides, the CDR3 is TGTGCCAGCAGTGAAGAGACGCCCGACAATGAGCAGTTCTTC.